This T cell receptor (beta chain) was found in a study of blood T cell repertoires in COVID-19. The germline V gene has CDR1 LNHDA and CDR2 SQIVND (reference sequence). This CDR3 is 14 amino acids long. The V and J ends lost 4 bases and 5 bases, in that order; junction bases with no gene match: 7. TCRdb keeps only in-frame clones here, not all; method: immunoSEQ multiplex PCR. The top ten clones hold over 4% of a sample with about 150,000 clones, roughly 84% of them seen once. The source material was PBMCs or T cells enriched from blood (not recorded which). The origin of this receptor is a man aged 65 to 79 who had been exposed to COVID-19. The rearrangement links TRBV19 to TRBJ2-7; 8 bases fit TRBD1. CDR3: CASSNRGAFNEQYF. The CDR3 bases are TGTGCCAGTAGTAACAGGGGGGCGTTTAACGAGCAGTACTTC. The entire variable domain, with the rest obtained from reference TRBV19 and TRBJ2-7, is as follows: DGGITQSPKYLFRKEGQNVTLSCEQNLNHDAMYWYRQDPGQGLRLIYYSQIVNDFQKGDIAEGYSVSREKKESFPLTVTSAQKNPTAFYLCASSNRGAFNEQYFGPGTRLTVT.